This T cell receptor beta chain was retrieved from a study of beta chain features in type 1 diabetes. At the level of the study: Summed over all samples, the examined sorted cells came to 100 million to 130 million.

The isolated RNA, all of it, was reverse transcribed, so expressed TCRB transcripts were what got sequenced. The table came from immunoSEQ multiplex PCR; TCRdb's copy has only in-frame clones and leaves some out. The sample yields about 340,000 clones, 8% seen once. As concerns this clone: Its antigen is as yet unknown. This could be a read error, since a much larger clone is one nucleotide away. The sample holds other DNA sequences that translate to the same CDR3.

Study results and caveats: Shortening of TCRB CDR3s, moderate but significant, appeared in all four CD4+ subsets of Type 1 diabetes patients. PCR might show a preference for shorter templates, equally across patients and controls.

V lost 5 bases and J lost 1, with 8 bases in between. CDR3 length: 13 residues. The germline CDR1 and CDR2 sequences are SNHLY and FYNNEI. Specimen: central memory CD4+ T cells from blood. The chain employs TRBV2 and TRBJ1-1, with D perhaps matching TRBD1 (6 bases). The TCR sequence derives from a woman younger than 35 in good health. Here the CDR3 DNA reads TGTGCCAGCAGTACACAGGGGAACACTGAAGCTTTCTTT. This sequence encodes CASSTQGNTEAFF. The full variable domain, with the rest looked up from reference TRBV2 and TRBJ1-1, is EPEVTQTPSHQVTQMGQEVILRCVPISNHLYFYWYRQILGQKVEFLVSFYNNEISEKSEIFDDQFSVERPDGSNFTLKIRSTKLEDSAMYFCASSTQGNTEAFFGQGTRLTVV.